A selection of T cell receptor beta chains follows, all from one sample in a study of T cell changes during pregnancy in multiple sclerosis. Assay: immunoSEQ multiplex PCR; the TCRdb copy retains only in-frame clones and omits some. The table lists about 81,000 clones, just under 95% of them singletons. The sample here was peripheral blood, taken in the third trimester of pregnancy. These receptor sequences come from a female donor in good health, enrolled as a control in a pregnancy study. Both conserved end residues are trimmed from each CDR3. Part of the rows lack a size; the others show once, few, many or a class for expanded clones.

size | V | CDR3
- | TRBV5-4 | ASSLGNSGSETQY
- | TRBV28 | ASSPTGEATEAF
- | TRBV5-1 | ASSLLGGNEKLF
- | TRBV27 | ASSFGENYGYT
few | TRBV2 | ASRRVSNQPQH
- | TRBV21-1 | ASSKDGTSGRAWQRTGELF
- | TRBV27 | ASSQKPGREPYEQY
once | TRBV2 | ASSEAGAGSAGNTIY
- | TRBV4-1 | ASSQGQGGNQPQH
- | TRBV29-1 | SGSPPGETQY
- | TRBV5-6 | ASSSDRGLNGYT
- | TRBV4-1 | ASSQPTRQETQY
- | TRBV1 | TSSPNDREYQETQY
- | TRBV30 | AWSGLGPTDTQY
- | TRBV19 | ASKSPGVHQPQH
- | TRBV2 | ASRWTSSRYEQY
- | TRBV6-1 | ASRSWGGNQPQH
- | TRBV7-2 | ASSLKPGREGETQY
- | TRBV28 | ASSLMGLVYEQY
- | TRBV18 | ASSPLAANTGELF
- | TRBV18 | ASHTSGYYNEQF
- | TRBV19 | ASRPGDRGTFNEQF
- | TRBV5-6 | ASRTSGRRNNEQF
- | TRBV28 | ASSLRTGAKNIQY